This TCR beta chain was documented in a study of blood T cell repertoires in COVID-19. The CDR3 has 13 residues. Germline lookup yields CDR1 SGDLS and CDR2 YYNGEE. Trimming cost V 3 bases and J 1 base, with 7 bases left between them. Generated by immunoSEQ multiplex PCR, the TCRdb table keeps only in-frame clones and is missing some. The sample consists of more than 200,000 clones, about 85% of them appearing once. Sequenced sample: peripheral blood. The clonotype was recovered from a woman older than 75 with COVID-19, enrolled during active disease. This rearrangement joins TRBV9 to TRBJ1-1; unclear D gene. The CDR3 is CASSAQKNTEAFF. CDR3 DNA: TGTGCCAGCAGCGCCCAAAAGAACACTGAAGCTTTCTTT.